This T cell receptor (beta chain) was recovered during a study of naive and memory T cell subsets. Study-level results: Over 95% of naive TCR sequences appeared only once after error correction, unlike memory subsets. Possibly reflecting memory cells re-expressing CD45RA, a few larger clonotypes occurred in naive repertoires, especially CD8.

Both TRBC1 and TRBC2 were covered by a beta constant-region primer of two equimolar oligonucleotides. A 12-nucleotide UMI and the SP2 primer were added to the cDNA 3' end by oligonucleotide ligation. Each CDR3 protein is one row after TCRdb ran MiXCR on the UMI-ligation and nested PCR reads. The sample records some 150,000 distinct CDR3 sequences, about 18% being singletons. There are a few counts of this clonotype. Its antigen is currently unknown. Germline-derived CDR1 and CDR2 are MGHDK and SYGVNS. The CDR3 is made up of 15 amino acids. V gave up 3 bases and J gave up 0 bases, with 12 bases separating them.

The specimen was naive CD4+ T cells from blood. This clonotype originated in a human donor in good health. The chain joins TRBV25-1 to TRBJ2-7; D is unresolved. CDR3 sequence: CASSDPALHSYEQYF. DNA for the CDR3: TGTGCCAGCAGTGACCCGGCACTCCACTCCTACGAGCAGTACTTC.